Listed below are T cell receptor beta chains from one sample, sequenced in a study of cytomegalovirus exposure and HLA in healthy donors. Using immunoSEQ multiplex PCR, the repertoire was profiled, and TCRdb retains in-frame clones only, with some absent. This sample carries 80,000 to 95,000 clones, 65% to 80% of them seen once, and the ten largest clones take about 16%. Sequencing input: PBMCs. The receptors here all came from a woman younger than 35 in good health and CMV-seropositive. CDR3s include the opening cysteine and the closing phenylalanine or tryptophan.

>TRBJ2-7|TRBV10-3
CAIRTESGGGVQYF
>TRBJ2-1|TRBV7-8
CASSSLREAEQFF
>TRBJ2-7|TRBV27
CASRPGTGEYEQYF
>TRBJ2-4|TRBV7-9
CASSLGGLAIQYF
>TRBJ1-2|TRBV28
CASSFRDRENYGYTF
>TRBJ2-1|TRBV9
CASSVVGREEQFF
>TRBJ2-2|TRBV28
CASSSWGSGRSTGELFF
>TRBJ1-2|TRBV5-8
CASSYQEGAYGYTF
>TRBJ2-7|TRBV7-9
CASSTADRGLGLTFYEQYF
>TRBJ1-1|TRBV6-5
CASSKTGTEAFF
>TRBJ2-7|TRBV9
CASSRGAEQYF
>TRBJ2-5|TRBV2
CASSSQGKTQYF
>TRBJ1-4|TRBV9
CASSVGGGTANEKLFF
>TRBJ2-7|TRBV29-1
CSAADRGRHEQYF
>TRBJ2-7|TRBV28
CASRITTGYEQYF
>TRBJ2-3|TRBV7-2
CASSLAEARSPDTQYF
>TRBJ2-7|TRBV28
CASSPGTSGSYEQYF